This T cell receptor beta chain is from a study of T-cell memory formation after mild COVID-19. General study findings and limits: Clones shrinking from day 15 to 85 showed even CD4/CD8 mixes; later expanders tilted CD4+.

TCR alpha and TCR beta cDNA libraries carrying sample barcodes and UMIs were produced by 5'RACE using constant-segment primers. TCRdb fed the 5' RACE reads into MiXCR, producing one record per CDR3 protein. Counted here are under 250,000 distinct CDR3 sequences, more than 8% occurring once; the ten biggest clones make up 20% to 25%. The V end was cut by 3 bases, the J end by 8 bases, with 10 bases between. Germline V gene data show CDR1 as WNHNN and CDR2 as SYGVQD (reference sequence). The CDR3 totals 12 residues. This clonotype was detected only a few times. Antigen: not known. The chain couples TRBV10-1 to TRBJ1-1; no firm D call. Source material: PBMCs or a T cell subset sorted from them (not recorded which). The TCR originated in a man aged 18 to 30 who had mild COVID-19 (a few samples of this study predate the infection). Cell type and time point are not known. In DNA, the CDR3 is TGCGCCAGCAGTGATCGGAAGGGCGAAGCTTTCTTT. This codes for CASSDRKGEAFF.